These 12 T cell receptor beta chains originate from one sample sequenced in a study of graft-versus-host responses after intestinal transplantation. Clones were read by immunoSEQ multiplex PCR, and TCRdb kept only the in-frame ones, dropping some. The data show about 35,000 clones, roughly 92% seen once. These receptors lack a known antigen. The source material was unstimulated CD8+ T cells sorted from spleen or lymph node cells, sampled before transplant. The source of these receptors is a human donor who was the organ donor for an intestinal transplant.

J is TRBJ1-3 and V is TRBV23-1, with 7 bases matching TRBD1. TRBV23-1 is designated an ORF whose function remains uncertain. The ends lost 7 bases at V and 2 bases at J; junction bases unmatched: 14. This CDR3 is built from 17 residues. CDR3 DNA sequence: TGCGCCAGCACATGGACAGGTTTGCTCGGAGCTGGAAACACCATATATTTT. Amino acids: CASTWTGLLGAGNTIYF.

This sequence joins TRBV4-1 and TRBJ2-3; no definite D call. The CDR3 spans 15 residues. The germline gives CDR1 MGHRA, CDR2 YSYEKL. The V and J ends lost 3 bases and 1 base respectively, with 11 bases between them. CDR3 sequence reads: CASSQHNLGTDTQYF. The DNA of the CDR3 is TGCGCCAGCAGCCAGCATAATTTGGGCACAGATACGCAGTATTTT.

V is TRBV28 and J is TRBJ2-7; the D gene is possibly TRBD1 (6 bases). The CDR3 contains 13 residues. The V gene lost 6 bases and the J gene lost 4 bases, with 13 bases spanning the gap. Germline V CDR1 and CDR2: MDHEN, SYDVKM. CDR3 DNA: TGTGCCAGCAGCCCGGGACACGGTTACGAGCAGTACTTC. Its protein product is CASSPGHGYEQYF.

V gene TRBV10-3 combines with J gene TRBJ1-1, with D perhaps matching TRBD1 (5 bases). V dropped 0 bases and J dropped 0 bases, with 8 bases sitting between them. The CDR3 loop spans 15 amino acids. In germline, CDR1 is ENHRY, CDR2 SYGVKD. CDR3 residues: CAISESTGVNTEAFF. As DNA, the CDR3 is TGTGCCATCAGTGAGTCTACGGGGGTGAACACTGAAGCTTTCTTT.

A single count supports this clone. Other DNA sequences of this sample code for an identical CDR3. This chain joins TRBV7-9 and TRBJ1-2, with D possibly TRBD1 on 5 matching bases. Trimming removed 0 bases from V and 0 bases from J, with 8 bases in between. The CDR3 extends over 15 amino acids. Germline V gene sequence: CDR1 SEHNR, CDR2 FQNEAQ (reference sequence). Written as DNA, the CDR3 is TGTGCCAGCAGCTTAGCGCAGACAGCTAACTATGGCTACACCTTC. This encodes CASSLAQTANYGYTF.

The chain is built from TRBV28 and TRBJ2-3; 10 bases agree with TRBD2. The CDR3 has 17 residues. V shed 1 base and J 10 bases; nucleotides not matched to a gene: 14. Germline values: CDR1 MDHEN, CDR2 SYDVKM. CDR3 region: CASSLFLAGAAANPQYF. The CDR3 DNA reads TGTGCCAGCAGTTTATTCCTAGCGGGAGCCGCCGCGAATCCGCAGTATTTT. Variable domain in full (rest from reference TRBV28 and TRBJ2-3): DVKVTQSSRYLVKRTGEKVFLECVQDMDHENMFWYRQDPGLGLRLIYFSYDVKMKEKGDIPEGYSVSREKKERFSLILESASTNQTSMYLCASSLFLAGAAANPQYFGPGTRLTVL.

The genes are TRBV4-2 and TRBJ1-5; 7 bases fit TRBD1. Germline CDR1 is LGHNA and CDR2 is YNFKEQ. The V and J ends lost 1 base and 2 bases, in that order; junction bases with no gene match: 2. This CDR3 contains 15 residues. The CDR3 protein is CASSQGDRGNQPQHF. For the CDR3, the DNA is TGTGCCAGCAGCCAAGGAGACAGGGGCAATCAGCCCCAGCATTTT.

This clone was detected only once. This sequence joins TRBV5-5 and TRBJ2-7; D call uncertain. The V and J ends lost 0 bases and 2 bases respectively, with 9 bases between them. Germline-derived CDR1 and CDR2 are SGHKS and YYEKEE (reference sequence). The CDR3 is 14 amino acids. In DNA, the CDR3 is TGTGCCAGCAGCTTGGACTACGGAACCTACGAGCAGTACTTC. Its protein is CASSLDYGTYEQYF.

V usage is TRBV4-3 and J usage is TRBJ1-4, with 8 bases fitting TRBD1. Germline CDR1 is LGHNA and CDR2 is YSLEER. V shed 4 bases and J 0 bases; nucleotides not matched to a gene: 4. The CDR3 is 16 amino acids. In DNA, the CDR3 is TGCGCCAGCAGCCCCCAGGACAGGGCAACTAATGAAAAACTGTTTTTT. It codes for CASSPQDRATNEKLFF.

The CDR3 spells CASSLSGGSSYNEQFF. The CDR3 bases are TGTGCCAGCAGCTTAAGCGGGGGTAGCTCCTACAATGAGCAGTTCTTC. The chain employs TRBV7-9 and TRBJ2-1; 8 positions agree with TRBD2. V was pared by 2 bases and J by 0 bases, with 3 bases of the junction left unmatched. Germline V lookup: CDR1 SEHNR, CDR2 FQNEAQ (reference sequence). There are 16 residues in the CDR3.

This chain uses TRBV28 with TRBJ2-4; D tentatively reads TRBD1 or TRBD2 (7 bases each). CDR1 and CDR2 (germline): MDHEN, SYDVKM. The CDR3 is made up of 14 amino acids. V lost 9 bases and J 1 base, leaving 13 bases between the germline ends. This CDR3 is CASQGGSAKNIQYF. The CDR3 coding sequence is TGTGCCAGTCAGGGGGGGTCGGCCAAAAACATTCAGTACTTC.

The CDR3 nucleotides read TGTGCCAGCAGCTTAGGGTTTGAGGGACTCCTTGAGAAATACGAGCAGTACTTC. Protein sequence: CASSLGFEGLLEKYEQYF. This chain connects TRBV11-3 to TRBJ2-7, with D perhaps matching TRBD2 (6 bases). Deletions cut 1 base from V and 4 bases from J, with 23 bases between. The CDR3 loop spans 18 amino acids. Germline CDR1 is SGHNT and CDR2 is YENEEA.